This is a list of T cell receptor beta chains from one sample in a study of blood T cells in healthy people across ages. MiXCR was run by TCRdb on the 5' RACE reads, yielding one entry per CDR3 protein. The sample includes some 1.5 million distinct CDR3 sequences, approximately 30% of them seen just once. What was sequenced was blood. The receptors were sampled from a young woman in good health. CDR3s include the opening cysteine and the closing phenylalanine or tryptophan. D genes are given only for firm matches. Only part of the rows carry a size: once, few, many, or a class if the clone is expanded.

>.|TRBJ2-5|TRBD2|TRBV12-3/TRBV12-4
CASGGLAPIYEQYF
TGTGCCAGCGGGGGACTAGCCCCCATCTATGAGCAGTACTTC
>many|TRBJ2-5|TRBD2|TRBV3-1
CASSQSGGSETQYF
TGTGCCAGCAGCCAAAGCGGGGGGTCAGAGACCCAGTACTTC
>few|TRBJ2-5|TRBD2|TRBV9
CASSSRAGLQETQYF
TGTGCCAGCAGCTCCCGAGCGGGGCTCCAAGAGACCCAGTACTTC
>.|TRBJ1-1|.|TRBV2
CASSETQSNTEAFF
TGTGCCAGCAGTGAAACACAAAGTAACACTGAAGCTTTCTTT
>.|TRBJ1-3|TRBD1|TRBV7-2
CASSLGDRRNTIYF
TGTGCCAGCAGCTTAGGGGACAGAAGAAACACCATATATTTT
>.|TRBJ2-1|TRBD2|TRBV20-1
CSAPPGLAGGNEQFF
TGCAGTGCCCCTCCGGGACTAGCGGGGGGCAATGAGCAGTTCTTC
>many|TRBJ1-2|.|TRBV29-1
CSADNRNGYTF
TGCAGCGCCGACAATCGGAATGGCTACACCTTC
>.|TRBJ2-1|TRBD2|TRBV7-2
CASSFRASGTPYNEQFF
TGTGCCAGCAGCTTCCGGGCTAGCGGGACCCCCTACAATGAGCAGTTCTTC
>.|TRBJ2-1|TRBD2|TRBV3-1
CASSPLTSGSGEQFF
TGTGCCAGCAGCCCATTAACTAGCGGGAGTGGTGAGCAGTTCTTC
>.|TRBJ2-3|TRBD2|TRBV29-1
CSVVSGGSTDTQYF
TGCAGCGTTGTTAGCGGGGGAAGCACAGATACGCAGTATTTT
>.|TRBJ1-2|TRBD1|TRBV9
CASSPSSAPGGTNHGYTF
TGTGCCAGCAGCCCCTCCTCCGCCCCAGGGGGAACAAACCATGGCTACACCTTC
>.|TRBJ2-2|TRBD1|TRBV12-3/TRBV12-4
CASRVTGTGELFF
TGTGCCAGCAGGGTGACAGGGACCGGGGAGCTGTTTTTT
>few|TRBJ1-2|.|TRBV7-2
CASSLPGPEGDYGYTF
TGTGCCAGCAGCTTACCTGGACCGGAGGGAGATTATGGCTACACCTTC
>few|TRBJ2-3|TRBD2|TRBV6-5
CATHLTAGRADTQYF
TGTGCCACCCACCTGACAGCGGGAAGGGCAGATACGCAGTATTTT
>.|TRBJ2-5|.|TRBV20-1
CSARLWGRVETQYF
TGCAGTGCTAGACTCTGGGGGCGGGTGGAGACCCAGTACTTC
>few|TRBJ2-1|TRBD2|TRBV5-1
CASSLEGGGGGSYNEQFF
TGCGCCAGCAGCTTGGAAGGCGGCGGGGGGGGCTCCTACAATGAGCAGTTCTTC
>.|TRBJ1-2|.|TRBV20-1
CSAISGRDYGYTF
TGCAGTGCTATAAGCGGGAGGGACTATGGCTACACCTTC
>many|TRBJ2-7|TRBD1|TRBV10-3
CAISEPKGQGAREQYF
TGTGCCATCAGTGAGCCAAAAGGACAGGGGGCGAGGGAGCAGTACTTC
>many|TRBJ1-4|.|TRBV6-6
CASSYFGNEKLFF
TGTGCCAGCAGTTACTTCGGGAATGAAAAACTGTTTTTT
>few|TRBJ2-7|TRBD1|TRBV6-1
CASIWDRGGNEQYF
TGTGCCAGCATTTGGGACAGGGGAGGTAATGAGCAGTACTTC
>few|TRBJ1-6|.|TRBV3-1
CASSQDLRSSYNSPLHF
TGTGCCAGCAGCCAAGATCTACGGAGCTCCTATAATTCACCCCTCCACTTT
>.|TRBJ1-2|.|TRBV5-6
CASSLGPHGGYGYTF
TGTGCCAGCAGCCTGGGGCCCCACGGGGGGTATGGCTACACCTTC
>.|TRBJ1-1|.|TRBV6-5
CASSPEDGAVTEAFF
TGTGCCAGCAGTCCAGAAGATGGCGCGGTTACTGAAGCTTTCTTT
>.|TRBJ2-5|.|TRBV20-1
CSAMGLADQETQYF
TGCAGTGCTATGGGGTTAGCGGACCAAGAGACCCAGTACTTC
>many|TRBJ2-5|TRBD2|TRBV20-1
CSARRTSAQETQYF
TGCAGTGCTAGAAGGACTAGCGCGCAAGAGACCCAGTACTTC
>.|TRBJ2-1|.|TRBV21-1
CASSSRYGGHDNEQFF
TGTGCCAGCAGCTCCAGGTATGGCGGGCACGACAATGAGCAGTTCTTC
>.|TRBJ2-4|.|TRBV20-1
CSAPGRRGNIQYF
TGCAGTGCCCCCGGCAGGCGGGGTAACATTCAGTACTTC
>many|TRBJ2-5|TRBD1|TRBV5-1
CASSNLMDRAETQYF
TGCGCCAGCAGCAACCTTATGGACAGGGCGGAGACCCAGTACTTC
>few|TRBJ2-3|TRBD2|TRBV5-1
CASSSGTSITDTQYF
TGCGCCAGCAGCTCCGGGACTAGCATCACAGATACGCAGTATTTT
>few|TRBJ2-1|TRBD2|TRBV6-1
CASSEARGVYNEQFF
TGTGCCAGCAGTGAAGCGCGGGGGGTGTACAATGAGCAGTTCTTC
>many|TRBJ2-4|.|TRBV20-1
CSARSSPVTKNIQYF
TGCAGTGCTAGGTCGTCGCCCGTGACCAAAAACATTCAGTACTTC
>few|TRBJ2-5|.|TRBV6-7
CAGSKIQETQYF
TGTGCCGGAAGTAAAATCCAAGAGACCCAGTACTTC
>.|TRBJ1-1|.|TRBV6-1
CAGWGTNTEAFF
TGTGCCGGTTGGGGGACGAACACTGAAGCTTTCTTT
>few|TRBJ2-7|.|TRBV7-2
CASSLIGGTREQYF
TGTGCCAGCAGCTTAATCGGCGGGACCCGCGAGCAGTACTTC
>many|TRBJ2-7|TRBD1|TRBV12-3/TRBV12-4
CASSSSRTGYEQYF
TGTGCCAGCAGTTCCTCCCGGACAGGATACGAGCAGTACTTC
>.|TRBJ2-3|TRBD1|TRBV5-1
CASNEDRGWSTDTQYF
TGCGCCAGCAACGAGGACAGGGGATGGAGCACAGATACGCAGTATTTT
>.|TRBJ2-3|.|TRBV4-2
CASSQERYTDTQYF
TGTGCCAGCAGCCAAGAACGGTACACAGATACGCAGTATTTT
>.|TRBJ2-1|TRBD2|TRBV11-1
CASSLGLAGGSAYNEQFF
TGTGCCAGCAGCTTAGGCCTAGCGGGGGGGTCAGCCTACAATGAGCAGTTCTTC
>.|TRBJ2-5|TRBD2|TRBV6-5
CASKLAGAETQYF
TGTGCCAGCAAACTAGCGGGAGCGGAGACCCAGTACTTC
>.|TRBJ2-1|TRBD2|TRBV11-2
CASSLTPQLAGANEQFF
TGTGCCAGCAGCTTAACCCCACAACTAGCGGGAGCCAATGAGCAGTTCTTC
>.|TRBJ2-3|.|TRBV12-3/TRBV12-4
CASSFGSLKTDTQYF
TGTGCCAGCAGTTTTGGCAGCTTAAAAACAGATACGCAGTATTTT